A selection of T cell receptor beta chains follows, all from one sample in a study of blood T cell repertoires in COVID-19. Clones were sequenced by immunoSEQ multiplex PCR, and TCRdb holds only the in-frame ones, with some missing. The data hold some 270,000 clones, with 75% to 85% observed a single time. Sequences were obtained from PBMCs or T cells enriched from blood (not recorded which). These TCRs come from a woman in her 50s with acute COVID-19. Both conserved end residues are part of each CDR3. A D gene is named only where the DNA matches it firmly. The size of a clone is reported for some rows only, either as once, few or many, or as a class for expanded clones.

V gene	clone size	J gene	D gene	CDR3 protein	CDR3 DNA
TRBV29-1	.	TRBJ2-7	TRBD1	CSVEDGTDEQYF	TGCAGCGTTGAAGATGGGACAGACGAGCAGTACTTC
TRBV19	once	TRBJ1-1	TRBD1	CASKPGQGMNTEAFF	TGTGCCAGTAAACCCGGACAGGGGATGAACACTGAAGCTTTCTTT
TRBV10-2	.	TRBJ1-6	.	CASSENRDNSPLHF	TGCGCCAGCAGTGAGAACAGGGATAATTCACCCCTCCACTTT
TRBV6-2/TRBV6-3	.	TRBJ2-7	.	CASSGIYEQYF	TGTGCCAGCAGTGGCATTTACGAGCAGTACTTC
TRBV2	.	TRBJ1-2	.	CASSEAPDGYTF	TGTGCCAGCAGTGAGGCACCCGATGGCTACACCTTC
TRBV30	.	TRBJ2-3	TRBD1	CAWSGDRGTQYF	TGTGCCTGGAGCGGGGACAGGGGTACGCAGTATTTT
TRBV27	.	TRBJ1-2	.	CASSRNWGGEGYGYTF	TGTGCCAGCAGTCGAAACTGGGGAGGGGAAGGTTATGGCTACACCTTC
TRBV7-6	.	TRBJ1-4	TRBD1	CASSLGQGATNEKLFF	TGTGCCAGCAGCTTAGGACAGGGAGCAACTAATGAAAAACTGTTTTTT
TRBV23-1	.	TRBJ2-1	TRBD2	CASSQSFRGGRDEQFF	TGCGCCAGCAGTCAATCTTTCCGGGGGGGCCGGGATGAGCAGTTCTTC
TRBV7-2	.	TRBJ1-2	.	CASSLGRGDGYTF	TGTGCCAGCAGCTTAGGCAGGGGAGATGGCTACACCTTC
TRBV7-9	.	TRBJ1-5	.	CASSLDPPIGGQPQHF	TGTGCCAGCAGCTTAGACCCCCCCATTGGCGGTCAGCCCCAGCATTTT
TRBV5-8	.	TRBJ1-4	.	CASSLGGSNEKLFF	TGTGCCAGCAGCTTGGGCGGTTCTAATGAAAAACTGTTTTTT
TRBV12-5	.	TRBJ1-1	TRBD1	CASGLVGTGNTEAFF	TGTGCTAGTGGTTTGGTAGGGACAGGGAACACTGAAGCTTTCTTT
TRBV7-6	.	TRBJ2-2	TRBD1	CASSSRAGGSIGELFF	TGTGCCAGCAGCTCAAGGGCAGGGGGCAGCATCGGGGAGCTGTTTTTT
TRBV30	.	TRBJ1-1	TRBD1	CAWSYQGVGTEAFF	TGTGCCTGGAGTTATCAGGGGGTTGGCACTGAAGCTTTCTTT
TRBV7-2	.	TRBJ1-4	TRBD1	CASSSGGQRNEKLFF	TGTGCCAGCAGCTCCGGGGGACAGCGAAATGAAAAACTGTTTTTT
TRBV10-3	few	TRBJ1-5	.	CAISETGGSNQPQHF	TGTGCCATCAGTGAGACTGGCGGGAGCAATCAGCCCCAGCATTTT
TRBV6-4	.	TRBJ2-1	.	CASSREREYGEQFF	TGTGCCAGCAGTCGTGAGAGGGAATATGGTGAGCAGTTCTTC
TRBV10-1	.	TRBJ1-1	TRBD1	CASSVRTGGEAFF	TGCGCCAGCAGTGTGAGGACAGGGGGTGAAGCTTTCTTT
TRBV2	.	TRBJ1-1	.	CASSIQGPNTEAFF	TGTGCCAGCAGTATCCAGGGGCCGAACACTGAAGCTTTCTTT
TRBV2	few	TRBJ2-2	TRBD1	CASSEVQQGNGELFF	TGTGCCAGCAGTGAGGTCCAACAGGGGAACGGGGAGCTGTTTTTT